The 4 T cell receptor beta chains below all came from one sample that was sequenced in a study of CD8+ T cells in alopecia areata. cDNA serving as the sequencing template came from extracted, reverse transcribed RNA. The repertoire was sequenced with immunoSEQ multiplex PCR; TCRdb's copy has only in-frame clones and lacks some. The sample lists over 150,000 clones, 50% to 70% occurring once. The sequenced sample was CD4+ T cells sorted from blood, obtained at week 0. Receptors were obtained from a human donor with alopecia areata.

The chain is built from TRBV2 and TRBJ2-3, with unresolved D. The CDR3 has 14 amino acids. The V end was cut by 6 bases, the J end by 3 bases, with 13 bases between. Germline V gene data show CDR1 as SNHLY and CDR2 as FYNNEI. The CDR3 DNA reads TGTGCCAGCAGAGCCATGGGGTTAACAGATACGCAGTATTTT. It codes for CASRAMGLTDTQYF.

The chain carries TRBV6-1 and TRBJ1-5, with 7 bases fitting TRBD1. CDR3 length: 13 residues. The V segment lost 10 bases and the J segment 3 bases; nucleotides outside the gene matches: 6. Per the germline V gene, CDR1 is MNHNS and CDR2 is SASEGT. The CDR3 loop reads CATQGGNNQPQHF. As DNA, the CDR3 is TGTGCCACCCAGGGGGGCAACAATCAGCCCCAGCATTTT.

The rearrangement links TRBV7-2 to TRBJ2-6; D gene ambiguous. From germline, CDR1 is SGHTA and CDR2 FQGNSA. The CDR3 is 19 amino acids. Deletions cut 4 bases from V and 0 bases from J, with 19 bases between. As DNA, the CDR3 is TGTGCCAGCAGCTATCCCTCTTTCGGCGCTCGCTCTGGGGCCAACGTCCTGACTTTC. Its translation is CASSYPSFGARSGANVLTF.

The rearrangement links TRBV2 to TRBJ1-2, with a possible D match to TRBD1 (6 bases). V dropped 5 bases and J dropped 2 bases, with 12 bases sitting between them. In germline, CDR1 is SNHLY, CDR2 FYNNEI. This CDR3 has 14 residues. CDR3 coding DNA: TGTGCCAGCAGTCTCAGAAGGGGGAACTATGGCTACACCTTC. Amino acids: CASSLRRGNYGYTF.